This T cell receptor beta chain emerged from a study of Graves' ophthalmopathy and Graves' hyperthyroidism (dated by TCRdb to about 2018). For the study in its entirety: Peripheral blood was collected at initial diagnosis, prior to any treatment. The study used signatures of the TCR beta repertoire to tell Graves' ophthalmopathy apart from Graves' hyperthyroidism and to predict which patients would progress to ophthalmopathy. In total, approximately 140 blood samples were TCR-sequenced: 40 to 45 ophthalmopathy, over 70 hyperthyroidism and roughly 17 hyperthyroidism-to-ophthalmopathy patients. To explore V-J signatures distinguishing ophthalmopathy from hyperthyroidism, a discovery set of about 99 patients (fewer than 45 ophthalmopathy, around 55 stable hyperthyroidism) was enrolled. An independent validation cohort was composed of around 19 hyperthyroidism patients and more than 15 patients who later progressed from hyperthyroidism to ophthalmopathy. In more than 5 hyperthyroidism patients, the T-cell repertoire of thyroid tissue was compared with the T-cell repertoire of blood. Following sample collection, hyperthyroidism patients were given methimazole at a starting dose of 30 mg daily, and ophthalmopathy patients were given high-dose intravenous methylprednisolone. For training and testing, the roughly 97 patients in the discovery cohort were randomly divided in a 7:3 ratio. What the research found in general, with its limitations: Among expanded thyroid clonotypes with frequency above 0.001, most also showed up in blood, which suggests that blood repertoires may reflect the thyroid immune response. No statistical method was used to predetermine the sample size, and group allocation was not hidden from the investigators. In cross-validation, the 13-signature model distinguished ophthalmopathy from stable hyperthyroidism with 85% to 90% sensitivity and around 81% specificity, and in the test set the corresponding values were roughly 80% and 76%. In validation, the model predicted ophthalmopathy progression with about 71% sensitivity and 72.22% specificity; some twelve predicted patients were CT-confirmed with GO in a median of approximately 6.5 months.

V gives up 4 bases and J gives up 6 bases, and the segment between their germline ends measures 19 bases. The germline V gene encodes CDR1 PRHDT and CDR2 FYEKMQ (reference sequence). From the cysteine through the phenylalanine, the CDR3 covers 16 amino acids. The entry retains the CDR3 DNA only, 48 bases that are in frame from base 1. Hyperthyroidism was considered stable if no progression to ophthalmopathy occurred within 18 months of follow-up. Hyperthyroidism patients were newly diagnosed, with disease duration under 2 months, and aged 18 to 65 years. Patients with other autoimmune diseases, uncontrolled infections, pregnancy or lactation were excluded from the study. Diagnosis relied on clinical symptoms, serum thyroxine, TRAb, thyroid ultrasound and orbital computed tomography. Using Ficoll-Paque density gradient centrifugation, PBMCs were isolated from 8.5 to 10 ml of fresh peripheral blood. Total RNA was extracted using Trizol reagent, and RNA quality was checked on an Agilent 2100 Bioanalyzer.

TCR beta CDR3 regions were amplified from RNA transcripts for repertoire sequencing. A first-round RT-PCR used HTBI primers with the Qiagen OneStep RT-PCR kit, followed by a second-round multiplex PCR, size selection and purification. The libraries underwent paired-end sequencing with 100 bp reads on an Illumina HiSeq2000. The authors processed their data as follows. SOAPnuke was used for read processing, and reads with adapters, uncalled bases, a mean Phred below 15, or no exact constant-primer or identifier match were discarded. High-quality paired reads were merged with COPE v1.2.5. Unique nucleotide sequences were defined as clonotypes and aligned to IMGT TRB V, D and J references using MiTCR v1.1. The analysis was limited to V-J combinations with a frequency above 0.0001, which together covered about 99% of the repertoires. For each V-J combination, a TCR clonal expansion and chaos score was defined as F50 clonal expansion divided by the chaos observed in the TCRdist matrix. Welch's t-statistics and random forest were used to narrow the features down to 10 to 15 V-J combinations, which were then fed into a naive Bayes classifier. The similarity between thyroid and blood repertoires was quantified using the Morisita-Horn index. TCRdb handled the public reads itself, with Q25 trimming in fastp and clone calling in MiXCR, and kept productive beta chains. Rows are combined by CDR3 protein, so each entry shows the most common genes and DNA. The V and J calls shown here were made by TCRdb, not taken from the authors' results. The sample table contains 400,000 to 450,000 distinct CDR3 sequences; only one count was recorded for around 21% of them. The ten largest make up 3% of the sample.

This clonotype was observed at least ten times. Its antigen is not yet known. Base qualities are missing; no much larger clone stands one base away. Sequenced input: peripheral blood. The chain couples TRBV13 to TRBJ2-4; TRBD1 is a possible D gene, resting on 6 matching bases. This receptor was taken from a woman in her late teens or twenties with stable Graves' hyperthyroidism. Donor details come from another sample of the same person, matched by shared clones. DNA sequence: TGTGCCAGCAGCTCCCGACGGATGGGGGCGACAAACATTCAGTACTTC. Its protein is CASSSRRMGATNIQYF.